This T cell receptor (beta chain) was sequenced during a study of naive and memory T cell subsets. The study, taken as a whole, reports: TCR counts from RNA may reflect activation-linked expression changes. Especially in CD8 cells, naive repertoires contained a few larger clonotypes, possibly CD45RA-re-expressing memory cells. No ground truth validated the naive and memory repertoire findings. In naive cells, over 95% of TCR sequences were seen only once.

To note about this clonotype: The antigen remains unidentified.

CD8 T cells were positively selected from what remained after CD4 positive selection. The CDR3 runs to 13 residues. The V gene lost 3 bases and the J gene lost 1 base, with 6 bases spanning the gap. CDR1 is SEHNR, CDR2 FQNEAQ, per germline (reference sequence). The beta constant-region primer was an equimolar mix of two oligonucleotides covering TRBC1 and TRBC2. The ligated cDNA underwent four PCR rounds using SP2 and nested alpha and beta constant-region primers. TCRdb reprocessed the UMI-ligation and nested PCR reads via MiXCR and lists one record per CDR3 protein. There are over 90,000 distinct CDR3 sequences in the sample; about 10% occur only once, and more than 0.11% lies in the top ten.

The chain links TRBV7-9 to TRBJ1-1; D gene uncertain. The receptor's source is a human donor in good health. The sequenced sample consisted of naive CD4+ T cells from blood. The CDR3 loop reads CASSFSQNTEAFF. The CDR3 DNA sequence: TGTGCCAGCAGCTTCTCGCAGAACACTGAAGCTTTCTTT. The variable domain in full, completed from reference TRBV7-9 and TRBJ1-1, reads DTGVSQNPRHKITKRGQNVTFRCDPISEHNRLYWYRQTLGQGPEFLTYFQNEAQLEKSRLLSDRFSAERPKGSFSTLEIQRTEQGDSAMYLCASSFSQNTEAFFGQGTRLTVV.